A selection of T cell receptor beta chains follows, all from one sample in a study of PD-L1 blockade in urothelial cancer. TCRdb's table, derived via immunoSEQ multiplex PCR, lists solely in-frame clones and lacks some. Of about 55,000 clones listed, about 80% are singletons. Sequencing was performed on PBMCs, taken around atezolizumab (anti-PD-L1) treatment. Source of these receptors: a man aged 45-60 years with urothelial cancer. CDR3s include the opening cysteine and the closing phenylalanine or tryptophan.

TRBV28 | CASSLQFHEQFF
TRBV10-1 | CASSDRTSSLDTQYF
TRBV29-1 | CSVDVWVADNEAFF
TRBV29-1 | CSGGGQGASNEQFF
TRBV4-3 | CASSQMRQGNEQFF
TRBV7-3 | CASRDQGLQASMNTEAFF
TRBV4-1 | CASSQEAQTYEQYF
TRBV5-1 | CASSMDGGPYEQYF
TRBV11-3 | CASSLGLAGRNEQFF
TRBV18 | CASSPWTSDSTDTQYF
TRBV30 | CAWSDGVNTEAFF
TRBV9 | CASSVADRGNNEQFF
TRBV28 | CASSLPRSGTGNEKLFF
TRBV6-5 | CASRRTASSYEQYF
TRBV10-1 | CASSARTPDSGQRYNEQFF
TRBV7-9 | CASSSGTNPHRYF
TRBV6-5 | CASSYSGAGGSDTQYF
TRBV5-4 | CASSSSLLYEQYF
TRBV7-9 | CASSLQGDNQPQHF
TRBV11-2 | CASSGGMRGTGTHEQYF
TRBV11-2 | CASSLLSGFEAFF